This T cell receptor (beta chain) is drawn from a study of blood T cell repertoires in COVID-19. Across the study: The origin of the acute and convalescent COVID-19 samples was the United States, Italy and Spain.

Data came from immunoSEQ multiplex PCR; TCRdb stores just in-frame clones and leaves some out. There are about 270,000 clones in the sample; about nine tenths occur only once, and less than 15% lies in the top ten. Germline lookup yields CDR1 KGHSH and CDR2 LQKENI. The J segment lost 9 bases and the V segment lost 3 bases, leaving 10 bases of the junction unmatched. The CDR3 spans 16 residues. The clonotype originates from a woman aged 25 to 39 with COVID-19, enrolled during active disease. This chain connects TRBV18 to TRBJ1-5; 11 bases are a match to TRBD1. The specimen sequenced was peripheral blood. The DNA for the CDR3 is TGTGCCAGCTCACCGAGTCCGGGACAGGGGGAGGTGCCCCAGCATTTT. Its translation is CASSPSPGQGEVPQHF.